The entry below describes one T cell receptor beta chain. Its antigen is currently unknown. CDR1 SGHRS and CDR2 YFSETQ come from the germline V gene. The V segment lost 2 bases and the J segment 6 bases; nucleotides outside the gene matches: 11. This CDR3 has 16 amino acids. Using immunoSEQ multiplex PCR, the repertoire was profiled, and TCRdb retains in-frame clones only, with some absent. This sample yields 2 million to 2.5 million clones, of which 85% to 95% are seen a single time; 0.39% belongs to the top ten. Into CD45RA+ naive and CD45RA-negative memory subsets, the CD4+ cells were split. These data are taken from a study of shared clonotypes between healthy human individuals. Study results and caveats: Expectations were that clonotype sharing among donors would be affected by sequencing depth. When naive CD4 clonotypes were compared across a few donors, 5% to 5.5% were shared.

The TCR comes from a man between 18 and 29 years old in good health. Some clones in this sample may be carry-over from other donors' samples. The J gene is TRBJ2-1, the V gene TRBV5-1; TRBD2 aligns across 7 bases. Sequencing input: naive CD4+ T cells from PBMCs. The subset was: CD45RA+ positively selected. CDR3 protein: CASSLRAREAANEQFF. The CDR3, as DNA: TGCGCCAGCAGCTTAAGGGCCCGGGAGGCAGCCAATGAGCAGTTCTTC.